The 10 T cell receptor beta chains listed next were all sequenced from one sample in a study of tumor-infiltrating lymphocytes in primary liver carcinoma. From approximately 0.5 ug of total RNA, TCR beta-specific cDNA was reverse-transcribed using a constant-region primer. Construction of TCR beta libraries relied on three successive nested multiplex PCR rounds employing slightly modified ARM-PCR. For around 9 cycles apiece, the opening two PCR rounds ran with TRBV1-TRBV30 forward primers and a C-beta reverse primer. TCRdb reprocessed the multiplex PCR reads with MiXCR, giving one entry per CDR3 protein. The sample includes roughly 180,000 distinct CDR3 sequences, about 55% seen only once; the top ten take less than 75%. It was unsorted whole blood that yielded blood RNA, and germline DNA was also extracted. Sequenced material: peripheral blood. The receptor set was obtained from a man in his forties with primary liver carcinoma and hepatitis B virus infection.

This rearrangement joins TRBV5-1 to TRBJ2-2, with no clear D. V was trimmed by 4 bases and J by 0 bases, leaving 10 bases between them. In germline, CDR1 is SGHRS, CDR2 YFSETQ. The CDR3 sequence is 15 residues long. The CDR3 spells CASSLTPANTGELFF. In DNA, the CDR3 is TGCGCCAGCAGCCTCACCCCGGCGAACACCGGGGAGCTGTTTTTT.

In regard to this clonotype: The junction does not match germline at one end; this may be a read error. This chain connects TRBV4-2 to TRBJ2-3; D is unresolved. CDR3 length equals 15 residues. Germline lookup yields CDR1 LGHNA and CDR2 YNFKEQ. The CDR3, as DNA: TGTGCCAGCAGCCAATGGCGGAATCCCACAGATGCGCAGTATTTT. Protein product: CASSQWRNPTDAQYF.

As to this clonotype: A much larger clone differs by one base, so this may be a read error. The V gene is TRBV11-2, the J gene TRBJ1-6; D gene unclear. This CDR3 contains 13 residues. CDR1 and CDR2 (germline): SGHAT, FQNNGV. The CDR3: CASSPRMDSPLDF. CDR3 nucleotide sequence: TGTGCCAGCAGCCCCCGGATGGATTCACCCCTCGACTTT.

About this clonotype: The conserved phenylalanine or tryptophan is not found at the CDR3 terminus, so this likely reflects a read error. The chain employs TRBV11-2 and TRBJ2-7, with D perhaps matching TRBD2 (6 bases). CDR1 SGHAT and CDR2 FQNNGV come from the germline V gene. V lost 0 bases and J lost 9, with 12 bases in between. The CDR3 has 13 amino acids. CDR3 protein: CASSLDRRGGQYI. Written as DNA, the CDR3 is TGTGCCAGCAGCTTAGACAGGAGGGGCGGGCAGTACATC.

The V gene is TRBV2, the J gene TRBJ1-1; no firm D call. Germline CDR1 reads SNHLY; CDR2 reads FYNNEI. V lost 7 bases to trimming and J lost 3 bases, with 15 bases between them. The CDR3 runs to 14 residues. The CDR3 bases are TGTGCCAGCATATCCGCGGTTTGGGACACTGAAGCTTTCTTT. Residues: CASISAVWDTEAFF.

As to this clonotype: One end of the junction varies from germline; a read error may be responsible. The V gene is TRBV6-1, the J gene TRBJ1-1; no firm D call. The CDR3 is 13 amino acids. Germline-derived CDR1 and CDR2 are MNHNS and SASEGT. The CDR3 region has the DNA TGTGCCTGCAGTCCTAGAACGTGGGCTGAAGCTTTCTTT. This codes for CACSPRTWAEAFF.

Remarks on this clonotype: Given a much more abundant clone one base away, this may be a read error. This chain links TRBV6-5 with TRBJ1-3; tentative D call: TRBD1 (5 bases). This CDR3 has 13 amino acids. The germline V gene encodes CDR1 MNHEY and CDR2 SVGAGI. In DNA form, the CDR3 reads TGTGCCAGCAGCCAGAGGGGTGGAAACAACATATATTTT. Translation: CASSQRGGNNIYF.

A few counts support this clonotype. CDR3 sequence (DNA): TGCGCCAGCAGCCAAGCGATAGCGGGGGCCCGGGAGACCCAGTACTTC. Its translation: CASSQAIAGARETQYF. The chain links TRBV4-1 to TRBJ2-5, with 9 bases matching TRBD2. J was trimmed by 5 bases and V by 1 base; bases with no gene match: 8. The CDR3 has 16 amino acids. The germline CDR1 and CDR2 sequences are MGHRA and YSYEKL.

This clonotype was seen a few times. The chain is built from TRBV4-2 and TRBJ2-1; D might be TRBD2 (5 bases). V dropped 0 bases and J dropped 6 bases, with 18 bases sitting between them. Germline V CDR1 and CDR2: LGHNA, YNFKEQ. The CDR3 has 17 residues. The CDR3 sequence: CASSQDEGGSPGNEQFF. The CDR3 region has the DNA TGTGCCAGCAGCCAAGATGAGGGCGGGTCCCCCGGCAATGAGCAGTTCTTC.

This clonotype has more than one count but fewer than ten. The rearrangement joins TRBV12-3 or TRBV12-4 to TRBJ1-2; D is unresolved. The CDR3 contains 13 residues. V lost 1 base and J 8 bases, leaving 11 bases between the germline ends. This CDR3 is CASSLGQAKGYTF. Here the CDR3 DNA reads TGTGCCAGCAGTTTAGGGCAGGCCAAAGGCTACACCTTC.